Listed below are T cell receptor beta chains from one sample, sequenced in a study of graft-versus-host responses after intestinal transplantation. Clones were sequenced by immunoSEQ multiplex PCR, and TCRdb holds only the in-frame ones, with some missing. The repertoire includes 65,000 to 90,000 clones, approximately 90% of them detected once, and 7.6% sits in the top ten. These receptors' antigens are unknown. Sequencing was performed on unstimulated CD8+ T cells sorted from spleen or lymph node cells, taken before transplant. The receptors stem from a human donor who was the organ donor for an intestinal transplant. Both conserved end residues are part of each CDR3. A D gene is named only where the DNA matches it firmly. Size values are once, few and many counts, or a class for expanded clones, and some rows have none.

cdr3_nt	cdr3_aa	v_call	d_call	clone_size	j_call
TGTGCCAGTAGTACCGATACAGGGGGAACTGAAGCTTTCTTT	CASSTDTGGTEAFF	TRBV19	TRBD1	NA	TRBJ1-1
TGTGCCAGCAGCCCCTTTAGCGGGGGGGCTTCCGGGGAGCTGTTTTTT	CASSPFSGGASGELFF	TRBV9	TRBD2	NA	TRBJ2-2
TGTGCCAGCAGACCTCCACAGGGAGCCAAAAACATTCAGTACTTC	CASRPPQGAKNIQYF	TRBV6-5	NA	NA	TRBJ2-4
TGTGCCAGCAGGGGGAAACCCAATCAGCCCCAGCATTTT	CASRGKPNQPQHF	TRBV5-5	NA	NA	TRBJ1-5
TGTGCCAGCAGTTTTAGTGGGGCCAACGTCCTGACTTTC	CASSFSGANVLTF	TRBV6-5	NA	NA	TRBJ2-6
TGTGCCACCAAGACTAGCGGAACCTACGAGCAGTACTTC	CATKTSGTYEQYF	TRBV11-3	TRBD2	NA	TRBJ2-7
TGTGCCAGCGTGGAGGGCTCCATCTCTGGAAACACCATATATTTT	CASVEGSISGNTIYF	TRBV18	NA	NA	TRBJ1-3
TGTGCCACCAGCAGGAGCCCTAGCGTCGGGGAGACCCAGTACTTC	CATSRSPSVGETQYF	TRBV15	NA	NA	TRBJ2-5
TGTGCCAGTAGTATGGGGCAGTGGAGCAATCAGCCCCAGCATTTT	CASSMGQWSNQPQHF	TRBV19	NA	NA	TRBJ1-5
TGTGCCAGCAGTTTAGAGGAGAACACTGAAGCTTTCTTT	CASSLEENTEAFF	TRBV28	NA	NA	TRBJ1-1
TGCGCCAGCAGCCAAGCCACCGGGATCCTTCCTAATGAGCAGTTCTTC	CASSQATGILPNEQFF	TRBV4-1	NA	NA	TRBJ2-1
TGTGCCAGCAGTTACTCGCCCGGGAGTGGGCCAGATACGCAGTATTTT	CASSYSPGSGPDTQYF	TRBV6-5	NA	NA	TRBJ2-3
TGTGCTAGTGGCCATATTTTATCGGGCGGGGAGCTGTTTTTT	CASGHILSGGELFF	TRBV12-5	NA	NA	TRBJ2-2
TGTGCCAGCAGCGTAGGCAGTGCGAACACTGAAGCTTTCTTT	CASSVGSANTEAFF	TRBV9	NA	few	TRBJ1-1
TGTGCCAGCAGCACCGACGGATTCTCTGGAAACACCATATATTTT	CASSTDGFSGNTIYF	TRBV7-9	NA	NA	TRBJ1-3
TGTGCCAGCAGCTTCCACCCTTCTGGGCGGGACGCCAGGGGATGGAATGAGCAGTTCTTC	CASSFHPSGRDARGWNEQFF	TRBV7-6	NA	NA	TRBJ2-1
TGTGCCAGCAGCAGGGACACGTACGAGCAGTACTTC	CASSRDTYEQYF	TRBV7-9	NA	NA	TRBJ2-7
TGTGCCAGCAGCTTTGAGTGGAGCTCCTACAATGAGCAGTTCTTC	CASSFEWSSYNEQFF	TRBV7-3	NA	NA	TRBJ2-1
TGCAGCGTTGTGCCCGGGACAGGGGTAAATGAGCAGTTCTTC	CSVVPGTGVNEQFF	TRBV29-1	TRBD1	NA	TRBJ2-1
TGTGCCAGCAGTGTTCGGGCCACAGATACGCAGTATTTT	CASSVRATDTQYF	TRBV6-4	NA	NA	TRBJ2-3
TGTGCCAGCAGTTTATCTCCCAGTGGTGGGGATGAGCAGTTCTTC	CASSLSPSGGDEQFF	TRBV27	NA	NA	TRBJ2-1
TGTGCCAGCAGCGCCCGGGGAGGGTATGGCTACACCTTC	CASSARGGYGYTF	TRBV28	NA	NA	TRBJ1-2
TGTGCCAGCTCCGGGACAGGGATGATCACTGAAGCTTTCTTT	CASSGTGMITEAFF	TRBV6-1	TRBD1	NA	TRBJ1-1
TGTGCCAGCCGACCCGGGGTCGGCACTGAAGCTTTCTTT	CASRPGVGTEAFF	TRBV6-1	NA	NA	TRBJ1-1
TGTGCCAGCAGTTTATACCCGGGGGGCAGGGCTGGTGAAAAACTGTTTTTT	CASSLYPGGRAGEKLFF	TRBV27	NA	few	TRBJ1-4
TGTGCCAGCACCGAATACCCCTCGAACTACAATGAGCAGTTCTTC	CASTEYPSNYNEQFF	TRBV7-2	NA	NA	TRBJ2-1
TGTGCCAGCAGCGCGGGGACCAACTACAATGAGCAGTTCTTC	CASSAGTNYNEQFF	TRBV5-5	NA	NA	TRBJ2-1
TGTGCCAGCAGGTCGGGACAAGCCTATGGCTACACCTTC	CASRSGQAYGYTF	TRBV27	NA	few	TRBJ1-2
TGCGCCAGCAGCTTGGGAATGAGTGAGCAGTTCTTC	CASSLGMSEQFF	TRBV5-1	NA	NA	TRBJ2-1
TGTGCCAGCAGCTTAGCCGCCGCAGCCGGGCCAGCCCGTAGGCCCGGGGAGCTGTTTTTT	CASSLAAAAGPARRPGELFF	TRBV7-8	NA	once	TRBJ2-2
TGCGCCAGCAGTAACTCGTACAATGAGCAGTTCTTC	CASSNSYNEQFF	TRBV10-1	NA	NA	TRBJ2-1
TGTGCCAGCAGCGTAGGAGACAGGGGATACGAGCAGTACTTC	CASSVGDRGYEQYF	TRBV9	TRBD1	NA	TRBJ2-7
TGTGCCAGCAGTTACTCAGCTAATGAAAAACTGTTTTTT	CASSYSANEKLFF	TRBV6-5	NA	medium-sized	TRBJ1-4
TGTGCCAGCAGGCCGACTGGGAACACTGAAGCTTTCTTT	CASRPTGNTEAFF	TRBV27	NA	NA	TRBJ1-1
TGTGCCAGTAGTATCCCGTACCAAGAGACCCAGTACTTC	CASSIPYQETQYF	TRBV19	NA	NA	TRBJ2-5
TGTGCCAGCAGCCTGGACATTCGCACAGATACGCAGTATTTT	CASSLDIRTDTQYF	TRBV11-3	NA	once	TRBJ2-3
TGTGCCAGCAGCTTAATTATCGCGGGGGAAGGGCAGTTCTTC	CASSLIIAGEGQFF	TRBV7-2	TRBD2	NA	TRBJ2-1
TGCGCCAGCATGTTTGGGACTAGCGGGGGGCTGTTCGCGAACACCGGGGAGCTGTTTTTT	CASMFGTSGGLFANTGELFF	TRBV10-1	TRBD2	NA	TRBJ2-2
TGTGCCAGCAGCTTAGCGGGGAGGACAGCCGACTACGAGCAGTACTTC	CASSLAGRTADYEQYF	TRBV7-6	NA	NA	TRBJ2-7
TGTGCCAGCAGCCCCTCTCAGGAGATTACCTATGGCTACACCTTC	CASSPSQEITYGYTF	TRBV13	NA	NA	TRBJ1-2
TGTGCCAGTAGTCCCCGAGGGGCTAATGAAAAACTGTTTTTT	CASSPRGANEKLFF	TRBV19	NA	NA	TRBJ1-4
TGTGCCAGCAGTTGGGGCTACGAGCAGTACTTC	CASSWGYEQYF	TRBV27	NA	NA	TRBJ2-7
TGTGCCAGCAGTATGACTAGCAATGAGCAGTTCTTC	CASSMTSNEQFF	TRBV27	NA	NA	TRBJ2-1
TGTGCCAGCAGTGGAGCTGACAGGGGGCAGCAGGAAAAACTGTTTTTT	CASSGADRGQQEKLFF	TRBV2	TRBD1	NA	TRBJ1-4
TGCAGCGTCTGGGTTGGGGATACGCAGTATTTT	CSVWVGDTQYF	TRBV29-1	NA	NA	TRBJ2-3
TGTGCCAGCAGCCAAGAAATTGGGGGCACCGGGGAGCTGTTTTTT	CASSQEIGGTGELFF	TRBV4-2	NA	NA	TRBJ2-2
TGTGCCAGCAGCTTAACTAGCACTGAAGCTTTCTTT	CASSLTSTEAFF	TRBV5-6	NA	NA	TRBJ1-1
TGTGCCAGCAGCGAGCCCGACGATTCGAACACTGAAGCTTTCTTT	CASSEPDDSNTEAFF	TRBV2	NA	NA	TRBJ1-1
TGTGCCAGTAGTCGGACCGCCGGGAAGAGCACTGAAGCTTTCTTT	CASSRTAGKSTEAFF	TRBV19	NA	NA	TRBJ1-1